A single T cell receptor beta chain is shown here with its context. What it recognizes is unknown. This sample also contains other DNA sequences that code for the same CDR3. This entry belongs to a study of shared clonotypes between healthy human individuals. Overall study: Donors were a couple of women and a few men aged 18 to 49.

Study-wide findings and caveats: Read depth was anticipated to influence clonotype sharing among donors.

The V gene's germline CDR1 is SGHAT and CDR2 FQNNGV. V gave up 5 bases and J gave up 4 bases, with 11 bases separating them. This CDR3 contains 13 residues. Profiled with immunoSEQ multiplex PCR; TCRdb holds only in-frame clones, not every one. The table lists 2,500,000 or so clones, over 85% of them singletons, with over 0.12% in the top ten. The gene calls are TRBV11-2 and TRBJ1-2, with a possible D match to TRBD1 (6 bases). The TCR comes from a man aged 18 to 29 in good health. Sequencing was carried out using naive CD4+ T cells sorted from blood. As to subset: CD45RA+ positively selected. CDR3 in amino acids: CASSPQGIYGYTF. The CDR3, as DNA: TGTGCCAGCAGCCCACAGGGCATCTATGGCTACACCTTC. Looking up the rest from reference TRBV11-2 and TRBJ1-2 gives the full variable domain: EAGVAQSPRYKIIEKRQSVAFWCNPISGHATLYWYQQILGQGPKLLIQFQNNGVVDDSQLPKDRFSAERLKGVDSTLKIQPAKLEDSAVYLCASSPQGIYGYTFGSGTRLTVV.